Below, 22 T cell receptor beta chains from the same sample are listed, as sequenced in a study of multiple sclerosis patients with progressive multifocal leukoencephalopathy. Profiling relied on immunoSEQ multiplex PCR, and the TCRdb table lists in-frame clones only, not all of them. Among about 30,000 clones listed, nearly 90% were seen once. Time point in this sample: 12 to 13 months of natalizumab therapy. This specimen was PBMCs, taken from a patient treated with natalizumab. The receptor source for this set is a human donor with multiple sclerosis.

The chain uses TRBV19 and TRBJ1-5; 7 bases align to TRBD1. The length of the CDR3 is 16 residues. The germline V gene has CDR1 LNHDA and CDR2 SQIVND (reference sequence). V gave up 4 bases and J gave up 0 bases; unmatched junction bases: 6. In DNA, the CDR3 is TGTGCCAGTAGTAACCGGGACAGATATAGCAATCAGCCCCAGCATTTT. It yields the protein CASSNRDRYSNQPQHF.

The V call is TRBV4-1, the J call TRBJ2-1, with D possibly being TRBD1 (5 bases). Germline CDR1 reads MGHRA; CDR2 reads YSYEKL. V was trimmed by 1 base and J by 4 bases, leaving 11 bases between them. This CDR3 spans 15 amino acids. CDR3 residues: CASSQGPTDYNEQFF. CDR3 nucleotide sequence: TGCGCCAGCAGCCAAGGACCGACAGATTACAATGAGCAGTTCTTC.

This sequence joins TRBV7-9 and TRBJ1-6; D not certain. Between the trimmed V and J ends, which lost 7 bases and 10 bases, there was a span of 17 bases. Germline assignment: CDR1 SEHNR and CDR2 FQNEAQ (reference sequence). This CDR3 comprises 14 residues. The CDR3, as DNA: TGTGCCAGCAAGAATGCCCCGGAGAGCTCACCCCTCCACTTT. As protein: CASKNAPESSPLHF.

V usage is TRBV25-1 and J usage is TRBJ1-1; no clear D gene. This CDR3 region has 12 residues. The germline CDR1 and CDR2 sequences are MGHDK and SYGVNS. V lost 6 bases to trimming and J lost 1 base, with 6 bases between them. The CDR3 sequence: CASRVRNTEAFF. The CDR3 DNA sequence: TGTGCCAGCAGAGTACGGAACACTGAAGCTTTCTTT.

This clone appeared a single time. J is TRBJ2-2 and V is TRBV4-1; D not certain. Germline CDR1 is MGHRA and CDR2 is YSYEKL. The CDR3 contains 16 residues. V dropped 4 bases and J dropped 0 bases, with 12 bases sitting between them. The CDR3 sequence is CASSPVPGSNTGELFF. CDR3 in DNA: TGCGCCAGCAGCCCCGTCCCGGGTTCGAACACCGGGGAGCTGTTTTTT.

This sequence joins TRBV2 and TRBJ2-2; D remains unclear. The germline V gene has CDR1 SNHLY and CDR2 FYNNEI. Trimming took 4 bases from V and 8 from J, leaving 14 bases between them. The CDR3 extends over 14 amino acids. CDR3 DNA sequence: TGTGCCAGCAGTGGCCGGACCGTCCGGGGGGAGCTGTTTTTT. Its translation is CASSGRTVRGELFF.

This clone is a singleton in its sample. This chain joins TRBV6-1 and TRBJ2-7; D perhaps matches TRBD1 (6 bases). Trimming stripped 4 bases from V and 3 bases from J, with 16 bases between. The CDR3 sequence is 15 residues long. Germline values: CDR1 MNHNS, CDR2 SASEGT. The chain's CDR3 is CASSGGPALSYEQYF. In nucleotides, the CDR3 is TGTGCCAGCAGTGGGGGGCCGGCTTTAAGCTACGAGCAGTACTTC.

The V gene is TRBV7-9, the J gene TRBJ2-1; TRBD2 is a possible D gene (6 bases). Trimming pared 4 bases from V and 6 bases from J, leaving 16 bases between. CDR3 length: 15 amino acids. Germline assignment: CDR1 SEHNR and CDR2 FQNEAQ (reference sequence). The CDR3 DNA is TGTGCCAGCAGCTCCCCGTTGATAGCGGCCAATGAGCAGTTCTTC. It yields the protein CASSSPLIAANEQFF.

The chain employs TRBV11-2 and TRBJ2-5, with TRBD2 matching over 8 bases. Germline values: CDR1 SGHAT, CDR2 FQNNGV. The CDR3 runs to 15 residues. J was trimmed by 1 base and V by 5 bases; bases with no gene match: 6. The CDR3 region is CASSLSGAFQETQYF. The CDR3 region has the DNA TGTGCCAGCAGCCTTAGCGGGGCTTTCCAAGAGACCCAGTACTTC.

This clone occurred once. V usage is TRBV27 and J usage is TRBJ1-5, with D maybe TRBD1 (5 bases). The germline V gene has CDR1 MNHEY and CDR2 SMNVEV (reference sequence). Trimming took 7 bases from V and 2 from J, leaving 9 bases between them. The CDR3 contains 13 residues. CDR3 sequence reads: CASMGPGNQPQHF. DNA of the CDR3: TGTGCCAGCATGGGACCCGGCAATCAGCCCCAGCATTTT.

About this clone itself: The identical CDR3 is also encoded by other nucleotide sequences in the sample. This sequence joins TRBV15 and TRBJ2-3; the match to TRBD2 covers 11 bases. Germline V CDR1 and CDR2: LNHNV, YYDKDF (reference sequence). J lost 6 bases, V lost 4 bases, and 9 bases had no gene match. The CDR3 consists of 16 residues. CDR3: CATSILLAGDGDTQYF. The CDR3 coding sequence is TGTGCCACCAGCATTCTACTAGCGGGGGACGGGGATACGCAGTATTTT.

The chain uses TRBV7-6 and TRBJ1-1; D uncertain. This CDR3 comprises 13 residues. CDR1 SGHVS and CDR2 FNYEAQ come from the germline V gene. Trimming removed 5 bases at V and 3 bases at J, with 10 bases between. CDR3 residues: CASSRRYDTEAFF. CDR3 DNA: TGTGCCAGCAGCCGAAGGTACGACACTGAAGCTTTCTTT.

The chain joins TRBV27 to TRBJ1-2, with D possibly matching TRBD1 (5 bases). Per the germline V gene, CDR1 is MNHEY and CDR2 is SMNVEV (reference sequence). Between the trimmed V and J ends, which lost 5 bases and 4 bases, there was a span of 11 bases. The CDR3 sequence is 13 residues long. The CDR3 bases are TGTGCCAGCAGTGTGGGACCTACCTATGGCTACACCTTC. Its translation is CASSVGPTYGYTF.

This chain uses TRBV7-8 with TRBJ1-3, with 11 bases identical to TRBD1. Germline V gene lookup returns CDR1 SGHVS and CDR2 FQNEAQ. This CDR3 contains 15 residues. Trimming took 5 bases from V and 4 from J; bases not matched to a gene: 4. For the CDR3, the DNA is TGTGCCAGCAGCCCCGGACAGGGGGCGGGAAACACCATATATTTT. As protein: CASSPGQGAGNTIYF.

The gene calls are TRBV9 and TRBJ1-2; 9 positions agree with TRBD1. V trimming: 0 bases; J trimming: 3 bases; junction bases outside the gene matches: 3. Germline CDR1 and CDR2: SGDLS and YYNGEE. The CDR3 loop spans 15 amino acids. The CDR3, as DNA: TGTGCCAGCAGCGTAGAGGGACAGGGCTACTATGGCTACACCTTC. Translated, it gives CASSVEGQGYYGYTF.

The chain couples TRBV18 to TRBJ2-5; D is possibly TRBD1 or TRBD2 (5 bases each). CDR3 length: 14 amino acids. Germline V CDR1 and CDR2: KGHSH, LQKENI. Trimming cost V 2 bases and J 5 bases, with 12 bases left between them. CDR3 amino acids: CASSPGTLQETQYF. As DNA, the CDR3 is TGTGCCAGCTCACCAGGGACCCTCCAGGAGACCCAGTACTTC.

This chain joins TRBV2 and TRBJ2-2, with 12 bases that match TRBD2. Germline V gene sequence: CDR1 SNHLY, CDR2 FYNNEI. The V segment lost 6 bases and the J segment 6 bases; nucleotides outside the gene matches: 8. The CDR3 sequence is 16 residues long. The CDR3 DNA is TGTGCCAGCAGCCCGACTAGCGGGGGCGGCGCCGGGGAGCTGTTTTTT. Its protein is CASSPTSGGGAGELFF.

DNA for the CDR3: TGTGCCAGTAGTACAAGACGGGACACTGAAGCTTTCTTT. Amino acid sequence: CASSTRRDTEAFF. The rearrangement uses TRBV19 and TRBJ1-1; D not resolved. The ends were cut back, 4 bases at V and 3 bases at J, with 9 bases in the middle. CDR3 size: 13 residues. The germline V gene has CDR1 LNHDA and CDR2 SQIVND (reference sequence).

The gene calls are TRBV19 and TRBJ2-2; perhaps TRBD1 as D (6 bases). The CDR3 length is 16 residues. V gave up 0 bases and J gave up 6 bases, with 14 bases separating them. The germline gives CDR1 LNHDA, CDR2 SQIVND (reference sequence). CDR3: CASSIEGAHFSGELFF. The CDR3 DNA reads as TGTGCCAGTAGTATAGAGGGGGCCCATTTTTCCGGGGAGCTGTTTTTT.

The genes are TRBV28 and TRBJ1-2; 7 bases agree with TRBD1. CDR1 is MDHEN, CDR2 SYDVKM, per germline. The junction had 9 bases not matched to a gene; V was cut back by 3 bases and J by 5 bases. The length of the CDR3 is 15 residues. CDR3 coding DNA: TGTGCCAGCAGTTTTGTTTCGGGACAGCCATATGGCTACACCTTC. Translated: CASSFVSGQPYGYTF.

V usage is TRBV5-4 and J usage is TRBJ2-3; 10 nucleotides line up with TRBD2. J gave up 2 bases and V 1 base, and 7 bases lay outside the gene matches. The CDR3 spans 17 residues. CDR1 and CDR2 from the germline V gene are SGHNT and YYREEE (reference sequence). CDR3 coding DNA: TGTGCCAGCAGCTTGCGGGCTAGCGGGGGTTACACAGATACGCAGTATTTT. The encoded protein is CASSLRASGGYTDTQYF.

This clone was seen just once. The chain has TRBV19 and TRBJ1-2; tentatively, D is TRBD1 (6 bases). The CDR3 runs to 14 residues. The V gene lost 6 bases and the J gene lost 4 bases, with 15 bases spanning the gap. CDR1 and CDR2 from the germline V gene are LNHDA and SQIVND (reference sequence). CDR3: CASSPGQGPYGYTF. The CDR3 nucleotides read TGTGCCAGTAGCCCGGGGCAGGGGCCCTATGGCTACACCTTC.